This T cell receptor (beta chain) was observed in a study of cytomegalovirus exposure and HLA in healthy donors. The overall study: Of the donors genotyped, approximately 400 in all, 81% fell in the Caucasian-associated ancestry cluster. Study observations and caveats: The records held CMV serostatus as the only immune exposure information. One variant, a missense change in DCLRE1C, was linked in a later analysis to TCR beta V- and J-gene trimming.

Primers: 60 Vbeta forward and 13 Jbeta reverse. As originally analysed: Counted up in a later analysis, unique TCR beta chains came to some 72 million, with around 12 million shared. Generated by immunoSEQ multiplex PCR, the TCRdb table keeps only in-frame clones and is missing some. Clonal size and the V and J genes are those of that table, whereas D and trimming came from the DNA. The table records roughly 100,000 clones, 75% to 85% of them present only once. On this clone itself: Its antigen is unknown.

CDR3 length: 16 amino acids. The germline V gene encodes CDR1 GTSNPN and CDR2 SVGIG (reference sequence). The trim removed 3 bases at V and 7 bases at J, leaving 16 bases unmatched. V and J are TRBV30 and TRBJ1-2; 8 bases line up with TRBD1. This clonotype was sampled from a middle-aged man in good health and CMV-seronegative. Input material: PBMCs. CDR3 sequence (DNA): TGTGCCTGGAGAGGAGCCAGGGGGCGCGTGGATGGTGGCTACACCTTC. It codes for CAWRGARGRVDGGYTF.